These T cell receptor beta chains were read from a single sample in a study of cytomegalovirus exposure and HLA in healthy donors. Clones were read by immunoSEQ multiplex PCR, and TCRdb kept only the in-frame ones, dropping some. The repertoire holds over 85,000 clones, with around 77% as singletons. Sequences were obtained from PBMCs. The receptors shown here come from a female donor in good health and CMV-seronegative. Each CDR3 is given with its conserved first and last residue. The D gene is left open where the match is weak. Rows give clone size only sometimes, using once, few, many, or a class for an expanded clone.

>-|TRBJ2-7|TRBV4-3|few
TGCGCCAGCAGCCAAGAGGAGGGAGTGGGACACGAGCAGTACTTC
CASSQEEGVGHEQYF
>-|TRBJ1-6|TRBV5-1|-
TGCGCCAGCAGCGCAGGGGTTCACAATTCACCCCTCCACTTT
CASSAGVHNSPLHF
>-|TRBJ1-3|TRBV5-3|-
TGTGCCAGAAGCTTGGGCAAGGGGCTGCCCTTCTCTGGAAACACCATATATTTT
CARSLGKGLPFSGNTIYF
>-|TRBJ1-5|TRBV6-5|-
TGTGCCAGCAGTGAAGCAGGAAATCAGCCCCAGCATTTT
CASSEAGNQPQHF
>-|TRBJ2-1|TRBV2|few
TGTGCCAGCCTACTGGTAAGCTCCTACAATGAGCAGTTCTTC
CASLLVSSYNEQFF
>TRBD1|TRBJ1-1|TRBV30|few
TGTGCCTGGAGCCGGGACAGCCGGCCTGAAGCTTTCTTT
CAWSRDSRPEAFF
>TRBD2|TRBJ2-4|TRBV2|-
TGTGCCAGCAGTGCTGGACTAGCGGGAGGCTACATTCAGTACTTC
CASSAGLAGGYIQYF
>-|TRBJ1-2|TRBV5-6|-
TGTGCCAGCAGCGTGGACCTCACAGGCGGCTACACCTTC
CASSVDLTGGYTF
>-|TRBJ2-5|TRBV15|-
TGTGCCACCAGCAGAGAGACGCCGGGTCGGGAGCAGTACTTC
CATSRETPGREQYF
>-|TRBJ1-2|TRBV5-1|once
TGCGCCAGCAGCACATCGACAACGAACTATGGCTACACCTTC
CASSTSTTNYGYTF
>-|TRBJ1-2|TRBV4-1|-
TGCGCCAGCAGCCAAGGCGGGCAGCGATGGGATGGCTACACCTTC
CASSQGGQRWDGYTF
>-|TRBJ2-3|TRBV5-1|-
TGCGCCAGCAGCTGGCAGGGGTCGCCAGATACGCAGTATTTT
CASSWQGSPDTQYF
>-|TRBJ1-1|TRBV5-1|-
TGCGCCAGCAGCTTGATGATACGGGACACTGAAGCTTTCTTT
CASSLMIRDTEAFF
>-|TRBJ1-3|TRBV5-1|-
TGCGCCAGCGCAACTGAAGGAGCTGGAAACACCATATATTTT
CASATEGAGNTIYF
>TRBD2|TRBJ2-7|TRBV27|-
TGTGCCAGCAGTTTTAGCGGGAGGTTGAACGAGCAGTACTTC
CASSFSGRLNEQYF
>-|TRBJ1-5|TRBV5-8|-
TGTGCCAGCAGCTCCTTCGGGGATAGCAATCAGCCCCAGCATTTT
CASSSFGDSNQPQHF
>TRBD1|TRBJ2-7|TRBV19|-
TGTGCCAGTAGTGTGACAGGGGCCCAAGGCGAGCAGTACTTC
CASSVTGAQGEQYF
>TRBD1|TRBJ1-1|TRBV2|-
TGTGCCAGCAGGGGCAGGGGGACTGAAGCTTTCTTT
CASRGRGTEAFF
>-|TRBJ1-3|TRBV28|-
TGTGCCAGCAGTTCCCCCCAGGTCGGCGCTGGAAACACCATATATTTT
CASSSPQVGAGNTIYF
>-|TRBJ1-5|TRBV27|few
TGTGCCAGCAGTCCTACTTCCGGGAGCAATCAGCCCCAGCATTTT
CASSPTSGSNQPQHF
>-|TRBJ2-3|TRBV30|-
TGTGCCTGGACCCCTTACTATGGCACGACAGATACGCAGTATTTT
CAWTPYYGTTDTQYF
>-|TRBJ2-7|TRBV28|-
TGTGCCAGCAGTTTATGGTCCCCAGGAACCACCTACGAGCAGTACTTC
CASSLWSPGTTYEQYF
>TRBD2|TRBJ2-1|TRBV5-4|-
TGTGCCAGCAGTCTAGACCTAGCGGACGACAATGAGCAGTTCTTC
CASSLDLADDNEQFF
>TRBD1|TRBJ2-5|TRBV18|-
TGTGCCAGCTCACCGGGACAGGTTTCCGCCCAAGAGACCCAGTACTTC
CASSPGQVSAQETQYF